These T cell receptor beta chains were read from a single sample in a study of T cell changes during pregnancy in multiple sclerosis. Only in-frame clones appear in the TCRdb table, and some are missing; sequencing was by immunoSEQ multiplex PCR. Of 61,000 or so clones listed, just over 90% are singletons. The sample here was CD4+ T cells from peripheral blood mononuclear cells, taken before pregnancy. Receptors originate from a female donor with multiple sclerosis, enrolled in a pregnancy study. CDR3s include the opening cysteine and the closing phenylalanine or tryptophan. The order of the fields is V gene, J gene, CDR3 protein.

TRBV19,TRBJ2-5,CASSKAGAETQYF
TRBV19,TRBJ2-1,CASSRRDEQFF
TRBV5-5,TRBJ2-1,CASSLARGQALGEQFF
TRBV6-6,TRBJ2-3,CASVGWGTGIADTQYF
TRBV27,TRBJ2-2,CASSRQHRDVTTGELFF
TRBV7-9,TRBJ2-7,CASSPPGSYEQYF
TRBV6-1,TRBJ2-7,CASSDLDEQYF
TRBV7-3,TRBJ2-1,CASSASGTPNNEQFF
TRBV18,TRBJ1-2,CASSPMEGYKGGYTF
TRBV25-1,TRBJ2-3,CASSGLTSGTTDTQYF
TRBV28,TRBJ1-4,CASSLMDKFLKGDEKLFF
TRBV7-3,TRBJ2-3,CASSFWGQTDTQYF
TRBV28,TRBJ1-1,CASRPDRVTEAFF
TRBV5-4,TRBJ2-5,CASSSSGLTLQETQYF
TRBV21-1,TRBJ2-5,CAGQNGQYF
TRBV7-2,TRBJ1-2,CASTPVQGGLGYTF
TRBV5-8,TRBJ2-1,CASRLAGLNEQFF
TRBV29-1,TRBJ1-2,CSVVGQGNYGYTF